A selection of T cell receptor beta chains follows, all from one sample in a study of metastatic and nonmetastatic thyroid tumors. MiXCR re-clonotyped the PCR reads for TCRdb. The table includes some 14,000 clones, roughly 28% detected once. The sample comprised blood. These receptors were collected from a female donor with papillary thyroid cancer or a benign thyroid nodule (not recorded which). Some clones in this sample may be carry-over from other donors' samples. CDR3s leave out the opening cysteine and the closing phenylalanine or tryptophan. The D gene is left open where the match is weak. Part of the rows lack a size; the others show once, few, many or a class for expanded clones.

size: many
V: TRBV7-2
D: TRBD1
CDR3: ASSTRDRRFVGPYNSPLH

size: NA
V: TRBV6-2/TRBV6-3
D: NA
CDR3: ASSYGMTSYDEQF

size: many
V: TRBV20-1
D: NA
CDR3: SAGGAQARGVNEKLF

size: medium-sized
V: TRBV20-1
D: NA
CDR3: SARDRRAGNEKLF

size: many
V: TRBV4-3
D: TRBD2
CDR3: ASSLEIAGGAGGTDTQY

size: NA
V: TRBV18
D: NA
CDR3: ASSPKGPTYGYT

size: NA
V: TRBV20-1
D: TRBD1
CDR3: SARVPGGSVAF

size: NA
V: TRBV6-1
D: NA
CDR3: AISQVGPGYT

size: NA
V: TRBV5-1
D: TRBD1
CDR3: ASGDRGLGTEAF

size: few
V: TRBV6-1
D: TRBD2
CDR3: ASSRLAGETDTQY

size: NA
V: TRBV7-9
D: NA
CDR3: ASSYSDPNSPLH

size: medium-sized
V: TRBV2
D: TRBD2
CDR3: ASSSAGGYEQY

size: NA
V: TRBV5-4
D: NA
CDR3: ASSFGGGTETLY

size: many
V: TRBV3-1
D: TRBD1
CDR3: ASSPVTGEQPQH

size: NA
V: TRBV11-2
D: NA
CDR3: ASSLVGLVPFNEQF

size: NA
V: TRBV27
D: NA
CDR3: ASIANTEAF

size: NA
V: TRBV20-1
D: NA
CDR3: SARPSPGVINQPQH

size: NA
V: TRBV6-2/TRBV6-3
D: TRBD2
CDR3: ASSSTSGSSYNEQF

size: NA
V: TRBV10-3
D: NA
CDR3: ANKHTGLGQPQH